This is a list of T cell receptor beta chains from one sample in a study of post-analysis software for immune sequencing data. TCRdb re-called the PCR reads through MiXCR, storing one row per CDR3 protein. The data contain hundreds of thousands of distinct CDR3 sequences, roughly 40% of them seen just once; the ten biggest clones take up about 1.5%. The sequenced material came from blood. Source of these receptors: a girl aged 10 to 17 with multiple sclerosis. The CDR3 runs from the conserved cysteine through the conserved F or W. Each record gives: D gene, J gene, clone size, V gene, CDR3 protein, CDR3 DNA. D genes are given only for firm matches. Clone size is given for some rows only: seen once, a few or many times, or a class if the clone is expanded.

TRBD1,TRBJ1-5,-,TRBV12-3/TRBV12-4,CASSRRGSGNQPQHF,TGTGCCAGCAGCCGCAGGGGGTCGGGCAATCAGCCCCAGCATTTT
TRBD2,TRBJ2-3,-,TRBV7-9,CASSLGGRDQDTQYF,TGTGCCAGCAGCTTAGGCGGGAGGGATCAAGATACGCAGTATTTT
TRBD1,TRBJ2-5,few,TRBV12-3/TRBV12-4,CASSLEGQGRETQYF,TGTGCCAGCAGTTTAGAGGGACAGGGGCGGGAGACCCAGTACTTC
-,TRBJ2-5,few,TRBV10-3,CAISEHPNQETQYF,TGTGCCATCAGTGAACACCCGAACCAAGAGACCCAGTACTTC
-,TRBJ2-7,few,TRBV29-1,CSVEGDLSRTYEQYF,TGCAGCGTTGAGGGGGACCTTTCCCGCACCTACGAGCAGTACTTC
-,TRBJ2-5,-,TRBV6-5,CASSPRLKQETQYF,TGTGCCAGCAGCCCCCGTCTGAAACAAGAGACCCAGTACTTC
TRBD2,TRBJ2-1,few,TRBV20-1,CSALTSGSIDEQFF,TGCAGTGCTCTGACTAGCGGGAGCATCGATGAGCAGTTCTTC
-,TRBJ2-7,many,TRBV4-1,CASSALSSYEQYF,TGCGCCAGCAGCGCTCTTTCCTCCTACGAGCAGTACTTC
-,TRBJ2-1,few,TRBV7-9,CASTSAYEQFF,TGTGCCAGCACCTCCGCTTATGAGCAGTTCTTC
TRBD1,TRBJ2-5,-,TRBV7-2,CASSLGQVSYGQYF,TGTGCCAGCAGCCTCGGACAGGTGTCCTACGGGCAGTACTTC
-,TRBJ2-1,-,TRBV9,CASSAGSPEQFF,TGTGCCAGCAGCGCAGGGTCCCCTGAGCAGTTCTTC
TRBD2,TRBJ2-1,-,TRBV2,CAIGTSYNEQFF,TGTGCCATAGGGACTAGCTACAATGAGCAGTTCTTC
-,TRBJ2-3,few,TRBV9,CASSAGMGWTDTQYF,TGTGCCAGCAGCGCGGGGATGGGGTGGACAGATACGCAGTATTTT
TRBD2,TRBJ2-5,few,TRBV12-3/TRBV12-4,CASSLTSGSEETQYF,TGTGCCAGCAGTCTGACTAGCGGGAGTGAAGAGACCCAGTACTTC
-,TRBJ2-7,-,TRBV5-1,CASSSDRSGYEQYF,TGCGCCAGCAGCTCCGACAGGTCTGGCTACGAGCAGTACTTC
TRBD1,TRBJ2-7,few,TRBV5-1,CASSFYGQGYEQYF,TGCGCCAGCAGCTTCTATGGACAGGGCTACGAGCAGTACTTC
-,TRBJ2-3,-,TRBV12-3/TRBV12-4,CASSLWAGSTDTQYF,TGTGCCAGCAGTTTGTGGGCAGGGAGTACAGATACGCAGTATTTT
TRBD1,TRBJ1-2,-,TRBV10-3,CAISDPGQGVYGYTF,TGTGCCATCAGTGACCCGGGACAGGGGGTGTATGGCTACACCTTC
-,TRBJ2-3,-,TRBV29-1,CSVVSYTDTQYF,TGCAGCGTTGTTAGTTACACAGATACGCAGTATTTT
TRBD1,TRBJ2-7,-,TRBV4-1,CASSPTGGSREQYF,TGCGCCAGTTCCCCGACAGGGGGGTCGAGGGAGCAGTACTTC
TRBD2,TRBJ2-5,-,TRBV7-2,CASGLMGRGEETQYF,TGTGCCAGCGGATTGATGGGGCGGGGGGAAGAGACCCAGTACTTC
-,TRBJ1-4,-,TRBV9,CASSSGGTEKLFF,TGTGCCAGCTCCTCTGGGGGAACTGAAAAACTGTTTTTT
-,TRBJ1-2,-,TRBV7-4,CASSLEPADRGYTF,TGTGCCAGCAGCTTAGAACCTGCAGACAGAGGCTACACCTTC
-,TRBJ2-7,-,TRBV7-2,CASSFPTYEQYF,TGTGCCAGCAGCTTCCCGACCTACGAGCAGTACTTC
TRBD2,TRBJ2-7,-,TRBV12-3/TRBV12-4,CASSTSGTYEQYF,TGTGCCAGCAGTACTAGCGGGACCTACGAGCAGTACTTC
-,TRBJ2-3,-,TRBV7-3,CASSPWGPRGGDTQYF,TGTGCCAGCAGCCCCTGGGGACCCAGAGGGGGAGATACGCAGTATTTT
-,TRBJ1-4,-,TRBV4-1,CASSPFPGPKNEKLFF,TGCGCCAGCAGCCCATTTCCGGGACCAAAAAATGAAAAACTGTTTTTT
-,TRBJ2-3,few,TRBV20-1,CSASVGGTDTQYF,TGCAGTGCTAGTGTGGGGGGCACAGATACGCAGTATTTT
-,TRBJ2-7,-,TRBV27,CASSLGVFQSEQYF,TGTGCCAGCAGTTTAGGTGTCTTCCAATCCGAGCAGTACTTC
TRBD2,TRBJ2-3,-,TRBV9,CASSSPGTSFSSSDAQYF,TGTGCCAGCAGCTCGCCCGGGACTAGTTTCTCGTCTTCAGATGCGCAGTATTTT
-,TRBJ1-4,few,TRBV4-1,CASSQVMAKGVVNEKLFF,TGCGCCAGCAGCCAAGTAATGGCTAAGGGGGTCGTAAATGAAAAACTGTTTTTT
-,TRBJ1-6,few,TRBV5-1,CASSLETASYNSPLHF,TGCGCCAGCAGCTTGGAGACAGCCTCCTATAATTCACCCCTCCACTTT
-,TRBJ2-2,few,TRBV20-1,CSAPLLNTGELFF,TGCAGTGCTCCCTTGTTGAACACCGGGGAGCTGTTTTTT
-,TRBJ2-1,-,TRBV6-5,CASSYGRHNEQFF,TGTGCCAGCAGTTATGGCAGGCACAATGAGCAGTTCTTC
-,TRBJ2-7,-,TRBV7-2,CASSFGHSQETRYF,TGTGCCAGCAGCTTCGGGCACTCCCAAGAGACCCGGTACTTC
-,TRBJ2-1,-,TRBV5-5,CASSLLGGGGTNEQFF,TGTGCCAGCAGCTTGCTTGGGGGCGGGGGTACCAATGAGCAGTTCTTC
-,TRBJ2-3,once,TRBV29-1,CSAGEAQYF,TGCAGCGCCGGCGAAGCGCAGTATTTT
TRBD1,TRBJ2-3,-,TRBV6-5,CASSYVSPDRRIDTQYF,TGTGCCAGCAGTTACGTGTCCCCGGACAGGCGCATAGATACGCAGTATTTT
-,TRBJ2-7,-,TRBV5-1,CASSLAIRGFLGEQYF,TGCGCCAGCAGCTTGGCAATAAGGGGTTTTCTGGGCGAGCAGTACTTC
TRBD1,TRBJ1-5,once,TRBV12-3/TRBV12-4,CASRRGTGVNQPQHF,TGTGCCAGCAGACGAGGGACAGGGGTCAATCAGCCCCAGCATTTT
-,TRBJ2-7,-,TRBV20-1,CSASVSYEQYF,TGCAGTGCTAGCGTCTCCTACGAGCAGTACTTC
-,TRBJ1-2,-,TRBV5-1,CASMRTVGSNYGYTF,TGCGCCAGCATGAGGACAGTGGGATCTAACTATGGCTACACCTTC
TRBD2,TRBJ2-5,-,TRBV20-1,CSARVLKRESVKTQYF,TGCAGTGCTAGAGTATTGAAGCGGGAGAGTGTCAAGACCCAGTACTTC
TRBD1,TRBJ1-2,-,TRBV5-1,CVSRGPEGDIDGYTF,TGCGTCAGCAGGGGGCCGGAGGGAGACATCGATGGCTACACCTTC
-,TRBJ2-7,-,TRBV4-2,CASSQEAGPYEQYF,TGTGCCAGCAGCCAAGAGGCAGGGCCCTACGAGCAGTACTTC
-,TRBJ2-5,-,TRBV25-1,CASSLPTGPQETQYF,TGTGCCAGCAGTCTCCCGACAGGACCCCAAGAGACCCAGTACTTC
TRBD2,TRBJ2-3,-,TRBV5-1,CASSLMPSGGGDTQYF,TGCGCCAGCAGCTTGATGCCTAGCGGGGGAGGGGATACGCAGTATTTT
TRBD2,TRBJ2-7,-,TRBV7-8,CASSLVGLAGGLVEQYF,TGTGCCAGCAGCTTAGTGGGGTTGGCGGGAGGGCTAGTCGAGCAGTACTTC
TRBD1,TRBJ2-1,-,TRBV5-1,CASSMDRDNEQFF,TGCGCCAGCAGCATGGACAGGGACAATGAGCAGTTCTTC
-,TRBJ2-5,many,TRBV3-1,CASSRTGQETQYF,TGTGCCAGCAGCCGGACCGGACAAGAGACCCAGTACTTC
-,TRBJ2-7,-,TRBV25-1,CVSSETGSSYEQYF,TGTGTCAGCAGTGAAACAGGAAGCTCCTACGAGCAGTACTTC